This TCR beta chain was found in a study of blood T cell repertoires in COVID-19. Study-wide background: Acute and convalescent COVID-19 samples came from the United States, Italy and Spain.

This CDR3 is built from 13 residues. Trimming took 4 bases from V and 8 from J; bases not matched to a gene: 6. Germline assignment: CDR1 SNHLY and CDR2 FYNNEI. Repertoires were generated with immunoSEQ multiplex PCR, while TCRdb's copy carries only in-frame clones and drops some. In the table there are about 240,000 clones, around 87% of which are singletons. The sample consisted of peripheral blood. The rearrangement uses TRBV2 and TRBJ1-1; 8 bases are shared with TRBD1. The clonotype originates from a woman between 70 and 85 years old with active or convalescent COVID-19. The CDR3 sequence is CASSGQGTGEAFF. The CDR3, as DNA: TGTGCCAGCAGTGGGCAGGGGACAGGAGAAGCTTTCTTT.